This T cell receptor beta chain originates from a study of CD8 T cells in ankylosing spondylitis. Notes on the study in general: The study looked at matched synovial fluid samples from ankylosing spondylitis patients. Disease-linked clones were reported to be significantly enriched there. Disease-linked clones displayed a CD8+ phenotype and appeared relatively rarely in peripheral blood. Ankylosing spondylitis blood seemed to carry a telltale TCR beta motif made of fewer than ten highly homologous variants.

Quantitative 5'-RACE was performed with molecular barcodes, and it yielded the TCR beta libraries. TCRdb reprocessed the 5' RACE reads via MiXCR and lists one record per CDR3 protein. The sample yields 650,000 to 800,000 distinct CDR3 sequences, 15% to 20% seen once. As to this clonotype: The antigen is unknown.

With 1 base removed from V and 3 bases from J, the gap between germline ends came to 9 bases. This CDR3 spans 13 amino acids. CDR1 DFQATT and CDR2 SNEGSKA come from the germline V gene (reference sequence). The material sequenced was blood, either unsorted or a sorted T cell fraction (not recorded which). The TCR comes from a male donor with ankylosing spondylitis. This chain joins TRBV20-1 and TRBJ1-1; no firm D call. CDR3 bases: TGCAGTGCTAGAGGCGGGTCAGACACTGAAGCTTTCTTT. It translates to CSARGGSDTEAFF.